A selection of T cell receptor beta chains follows, all from one sample in a study of shared clonotypes between healthy human individuals. Sequencing was performed with immunoSEQ multiplex PCR; in TCRdb, only in-frame clones are kept and a portion is missing. This table has 500,000 to 550,000 clones, approximately 95% appearing once. The specimen sequenced was naive CD4+ T cells sorted from blood. The source of these receptors is a woman between 25 and 40 years old in good health. CDR3s include the opening cysteine and the closing phenylalanine or tryptophan. The order of the fields is CDR3 DNA, CDR3 protein, J gene, V gene, D gene, clone size. A D gene is named only where the DNA matches it firmly. The size field is filled for only some rows; it gives once, few, many or a size class.

TGTGCCAGCAGCTTAGGGGACAGGGTCGGCTATGGCTACACCTTC CASSLGDRVGYGYTF TRBJ1-2 TRBV7-2 TRBD1 NA
TGTGCCAGCAGTGAAGACAGTTATCAGCCCCAGCATTTT CASSEDSYQPQHF TRBJ1-5 TRBV2 NA NA
TGTGCCAGCAGTTTAACGGCGGGAGGGCCCTACGAGCAGTACTTC CASSLTAGGPYEQYF TRBJ2-7 TRBV28 TRBD2 NA
TGTGCCAGCAGCCTCCAGGGGGTGAGCTCCTACGAGCAGTACTTC CASSLQGVSSYEQYF TRBJ2-7 TRBV14 TRBD1 NA
TGTGCCAGCAGAACCGGCGGCCCAACCTACGAGCAGTACTTC CASRTGGPTYEQYF TRBJ2-7 TRBV28 NA NA
TGTGCCAGCAGCTTCTGGCTGGGCCTCGAGCAGTTCTTC CASSFWLGLEQFF TRBJ2-1 TRBV7-2 NA NA
TGTGCCAGTAGTGTCGTAGTCCCCAGTCAGCCCCAGCATTTT CASSVVVPSQPQHF TRBJ1-5 TRBV19 NA NA
TGTGCCAGCAGCTTAGGGGACCAAGAGACCCAGTACTTC CASSLGDQETQYF TRBJ2-5 TRBV7-6 NA NA
TGTGCCATCGGTCAGCCCTCCTACGAGCAGTACTTC CAIGQPSYEQYF TRBJ2-7 TRBV10-3 NA once
TGTGCCAGCAGTCGGTACACCGGGACAGGGGCCAATGGCTACACCTTC CASSRYTGTGANGYTF TRBJ1-2 TRBV27 TRBD1 NA
TGCGCCAGCAGTCCCCTCAGACAGGGCGGCGACACCGGGGAGCTGTTTTTT CASSPLRQGGDTGELFF TRBJ2-2 TRBV10-2 TRBD1 NA
TGCGCCAGCAGCTTGCACGCAGGGTATTTGTTGGGAGAGACCCAGTACTTC CASSLHAGYLLGETQYF TRBJ2-5 TRBV5-1 NA NA
TGTGCCAGCAGTGAATGTTGCCAGGCCTCTGGGCAGCCCCAGCATTTT CASSECCQASGQPQHF TRBJ1-5 TRBV25-1 NA NA
TGTGCCAGCAGACACAATGAAAAACTGTTTTTT CASRHNEKLFF TRBJ1-4 TRBV2 NA NA
TGTGCCAGCAGCTTAATGTCGGACGAGCAGTACTTC CASSLMSDEQYF TRBJ2-7 TRBV7-9 NA NA
TGCGCCAGCAGCTTGGGACAGGCTGAAGCTTTCTTT CASSLGQAEAFF TRBJ1-1 TRBV5-1 NA once
TGCGCCAGCGGAAATAGGCAGAATCAAGAGACCCAGTACTTC CASGNRQNQETQYF TRBJ2-5 TRBV5-1 NA NA
TGTGCCAGCAGTTTAATCGCAGGGGGCGGAGAGCAGTACTTC CASSLIAGGGEQYF TRBJ2-7 TRBV28 TRBD1 NA
TGTGCCTGGAGGCGGGGACAGGGAAACACTGAAGCTTTCTTT CAWRRGQGNTEAFF TRBJ1-1 TRBV30 TRBD1 NA
TGTGCCAGCAGACCCGACAGGGGGGGAAACACCATATATTTT CASRPDRGGNTIYF TRBJ1-3 TRBV6-5 TRBD1 NA